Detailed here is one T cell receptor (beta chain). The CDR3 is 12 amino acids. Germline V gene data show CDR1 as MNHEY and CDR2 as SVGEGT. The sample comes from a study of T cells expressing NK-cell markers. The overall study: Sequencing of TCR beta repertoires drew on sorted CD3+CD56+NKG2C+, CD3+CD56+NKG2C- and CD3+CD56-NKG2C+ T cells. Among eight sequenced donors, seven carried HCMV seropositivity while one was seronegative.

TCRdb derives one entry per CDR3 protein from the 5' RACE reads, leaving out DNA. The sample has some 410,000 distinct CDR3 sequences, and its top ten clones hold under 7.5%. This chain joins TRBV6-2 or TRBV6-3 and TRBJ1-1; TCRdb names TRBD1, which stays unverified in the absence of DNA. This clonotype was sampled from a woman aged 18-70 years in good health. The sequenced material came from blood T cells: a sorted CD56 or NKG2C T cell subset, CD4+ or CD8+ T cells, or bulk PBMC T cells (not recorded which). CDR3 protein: CASRGVYQEAFF.